The present entry profiles one TCR beta chain with its context. Per the original data handling: For nucleated cells, counts were estimated from reference gene primer amplification. The assay was immunoSEQ multiplex PCR, and TCRdb's table has in-frame clones only and misses some. The DNA was the basis for D and trimming; V, J and clone size are from that table. The profile shows about 320,000 clones, approximately 90% of them singletons. The data originate from a study of blood T cell repertoires in COVID-19. For the study at large: The samples span acute and convalescent COVID-19 from the United States, Italy and Spain.

Sequencing used peripheral blood. The clonotype comes from a woman aged 30 to 39 with COVID-19, enrolled during active disease.

CDR3 in amino acids: CASSLPGQTYEQYF. In DNA form, the CDR3 reads TGTGCCAGCAGCCTTCCAGGACAAACCTACGAGCAGTACTTC. The chain couples TRBV5-6 to TRBJ2-7, with a weak D call TRBD1 (5 bases). V shed 4 bases and J shed 2 bases, with 13 bases lying between them. Germline V gene sequence: CDR1 SGHDT, CDR2 YYEEEE. CDR3 length: 14 residues.